Sequencing of this T cell receptor (beta chain) was carried out in a study of blood T cell repertoires in COVID-19. In the study overall: Researchers got acute and convalescent COVID-19 samples from the United States, Italy and Spain.

The length of the CDR3 is 14 residues. The V and J ends lost 6 bases and 3 bases respectively, with 11 bases between them. Germline values: CDR1 MRHNA, CDR2 SNTAGT. How the authors handled the data: Cell counts per sample came from amplifying reference gene primers. Profiled with immunoSEQ multiplex PCR; TCRdb holds only in-frame clones, not every one. That table is the source of V, J and clone size, and D and trimming were worked out from the DNA. The data show about 78,000 clones, approximately 90% seen once. The sequenced sample consisted of peripheral blood. The chain recombines TRBV6-4 with TRBJ2-2; D is undetermined. This TCR was sampled from a man between 65 and 79 years old with active or convalescent COVID-19. The CDR3 DNA sequence: TGTGCCAGCAGCCTCTATCTGGACACCGGGGAGCTGTTTTTT. It codes for CASSLYLDTGELFF.